The 12 T cell receptor beta chains given below trace back to one sample, sequenced in a study of chemoradiotherapy in HPV16-positive cancers. The data were produced by immunoSEQ multiplex PCR, yet TCRdb's version contains in-frame clones alone and is incomplete. Among 15,000 to 20,000 clones listed, roughly 84% were seen once. This sample comprised blood, obtained from a patient who underwent chemoradiotherapy. The receptors derive from a human donor with HPV-associated anogenital cancer.

The genes are TRBV29-1 and TRBJ2-7; D gene unclear. Trimming cost V 2 bases and J 2 bases, with 13 bases left between them. Germline CDR1 and CDR2: SQVTM and ANQGSEA. This CDR3 is 14 amino acids long. CDR3 coding DNA: TGCAGCGTTGAAAGTCCGGGTGGTACCTACGAGCAGTACTTC. Residues: CSVESPGGTYEQYF.

The CDR3 nucleotides are TGTGCCAGCACCGTTCCGCGCAGGGGGAGGGAGCAGTACTTC. Encoded protein: CASTVPRRGREQYF. V is TRBV2 and J is TRBJ2-7; perhaps TRBD1 as D (7 bases). This CDR3 spans 14 amino acids. Trimming shortened V by 7 bases and J by 7 bases, and 20 bases separated the two germline ends. Germline V CDR1 and CDR2: SNHLY, FYNNEI.

The chain links TRBV6-5 to TRBJ2-7, with D unclear. CDR3 length equals 12 residues. Germline V CDR1 and CDR2: MNHEY, SVGAGI. V was shortened by 6 bases and J by 0 bases, with 6 bases between the two germline ends. For the CDR3, the DNA is TGTGCCAGCAGATCGACCTCCTACGAGCAGTACTTC. It yields the protein CASRSTSYEQYF.

This clone was seen only once. The rearrangement uses TRBV7-6 and TRBJ2-1; 7 nucleotides agree with TRBD1. Germline CDR1 reads SGHVS; CDR2 reads FNYEAQ. The CDR3 runs to 15 residues. The V and J ends lost 2 bases and 5 bases, in that order; junction bases with no gene match: 6. The CDR3 here is CASSLRRGPNNEQFF. DNA for the CDR3: TGTGCCAGCAGCTTACGAAGGGGGCCTAACAATGAGCAGTTCTTC.

The J gene is TRBJ2-5, the V gene TRBV7-8, with D perhaps TRBD2 (5 bases). The V end lost 1 base, the J end lost 5 bases, and 23 bases lay between the germline ends. The CDR3 length is 18 residues. CDR1 is SGHVS and CDR2 is FQNEAQ in the germline V gene. CDR3: CASSLGPLDSKRSETQYF. CDR3 nucleotide sequence: TGTGCCAGCAGCTTAGGGCCGCTGGACTCCAAAAGGTCGGAGACCCAGTACTTC.

The chain uses TRBV5-6 and TRBJ1-1, with 7 nucleotides matching TRBD1. The ends lost 7 bases at V and 0 bases at J; junction bases unmatched: 6. The CDR3 is 14 amino acids. Germline CDR1 and CDR2: SGHDT and YYEEEE. The chain's CDR3 is CASGPGTVNTEAFF. The DNA of the CDR3 is TGTGCCAGCGGCCCCGGGACAGTGAACACTGAAGCTTTCTTT. Using reference TRBV5-6 and TRBJ1-1 for the parts outside the CDR3, the full variable domain is DAGVTQSPTHLIKTRGQQVTLRCSPKSGHDTVSWYQQALGQGPQFIFQYYEEEERQRGNFPDRFSGHQFPNYSSELNVNALLLGDSALYLCASGPGTVNTEAFFGQGTRLTVV.

The genes are TRBV2 and TRBJ2-1; D unclear. Trimming removed 6 bases at V and 4 bases at J, with 13 bases between. There are 14 residues in the CDR3. Per the germline V gene, CDR1 is SNHLY and CDR2 is FYNNEI. CDR3 coding DNA: TGTGCCAGCAGGGTGGAAGCGTCTTACAATGAGCAGTTCTTC. Protein sequence: CASRVEASYNEQFF.

This chain connects TRBV27 to TRBJ2-7, with 12 bases aligning to TRBD2. The CDR3 consists of 17 residues. Germline CDR1 MNHEY, CDR2 SMNVEV (reference sequence). V shed 3 bases, J shed 1 base, and the junction held 7 bases outside the gene matches. This chain's CDR3 is CASSFTGLAGMSYEQYF. The CDR3 bases are TGTGCCAGCAGTTTCACAGGACTAGCGGGGATGTCCTACGAGCAGTACTTC.

The chain employs TRBV19 and TRBJ2-1, with 11 bases identical to TRBD2. Losses at the gene ends were 4 bases for V and 5 bases for J; bases not matched to a gene: 7. This CDR3 is built from 16 residues. From germline, CDR1 is LNHDA and CDR2 SQIVND (reference sequence). This CDR3 reads CASSRFLAGGNNEQFF. The CDR3 DNA follows: TGTGCCAGTAGTAGGTTTCTAGCGGGGGGAAACAATGAGCAGTTCTTC.

The chain carries TRBV5-6 and TRBJ1-2, with TRBD1 as a possible D gene (6 bases). Germline V gene sequence: CDR1 SGHDT, CDR2 YYEEEE. There are 15 residues in the CDR3. V shed 1 base and J shed 2 bases, with 12 bases lying between them. The CDR3 nucleotides are TGTGCCAGCAGCTTGAGGCCGGGGGCGAACTATGGCTACACCTTC. Translating it yields CASSLRPGANYGYTF.

The chain links TRBV7-9 to TRBJ2-3, with 7 bases aligning to TRBD2. The length of the CDR3 is 15 residues. The V gene's germline CDR1 is SEHNR and CDR2 FQNEAQ (reference sequence). The junction had 11 bases not matched to a gene; V was cut back by 2 bases and J by 9 bases. CDR3 sequence: CASSLLAGESGTQYF. The CDR3 nucleotides are TGTGCCAGCAGCTTACTGGCGGGGGAGTCAGGGACGCAGTATTTT.

CDR3 sequence (DNA): TGTGCCAGCAGTGCGGGGCAGGGCGGCTACACCTTC. Amino acids: CASSAGQGGYTF. The gene calls are TRBV27 and TRBJ1-2; D is perhaps TRBD1 (5 bases). The CDR3 extends over 12 amino acids. Germline CDR1 reads MNHEY; CDR2 reads SMNVEV (reference sequence). Trimming cost V 5 bases and J 8 bases, with 12 bases left between them.